The present TCR beta chain was sequenced within a study of blood T cell repertoires in COVID-19. Per the original data handling: Researchers report that nucleated cell counts were estimated from reference gene primer amplification. Libraries were prepared by immunoSEQ multiplex PCR; TCRdb keeps only in-frame clonotypes and omits some of them. From that table come the V and J calls and clone size; the DNA was used to work out D and trimming. The sample holds 130,000 to 150,000 clones; approximately 80% are singletons and the top ten take approximately 5%. What was sequenced was peripheral blood. This TCR was recovered from a woman in her forties or fifties with acute or convalescent COVID-19.

The CDR3 nucleotides read TGTGCCAGCAGTCTGCGACAGTTTCCCCGGGGGGACGAGCAGTACTTC. Translating it yields CASSLRQFPRGDEQYF. The chain recombines TRBV27 with TRBJ2-7, with 7 bases lining up with TRBD2. The CDR3 has 16 amino acids. J was trimmed by 5 bases and V by 5 bases; bases with no gene match: 15. The germline CDR1 and CDR2 sequences are MNHEY and SMNVEV (reference sequence).